The 31 T cell receptor beta chains below were found in one sample sequenced in a study of primary melanoma T cells and metastatic recurrence. The method was immunoSEQ multiplex PCR; TCRdb's version includes in-frame clones alone and lacks a portion of them. Of just under 550 clones listed, about 70% were seen once; the top ten hold around 46%. Sequencing was carried out using melanoma tumor tissue. These receptors all stem from a human donor with melanoma.

The rearrangement uses TRBV11-3 and TRBJ2-6, with TRBD2 matching over 7 bases. There are 17 residues in the CDR3. Per the germline V gene, CDR1 is SGHNT and CDR2 is YENEEA. After removal of 5 bases from V and 2 bases from J, the junction contained 9 bases not matched to a gene. CDR3 loop: CASSPLVGGTGANVLTF. The CDR3, as DNA: TGTGCCAGCAGCCCACTAGTGGGGGGGACTGGGGCCAACGTCCTGACTTTC.

The gene calls are TRBV10-2 and TRBJ2-1; TRBD2 aligns across 16 bases. J lost 6 bases, V lost 6 bases, and 2 bases had no gene match. CDR1 is WSHSY, CDR2 SAAADI, per germline. The CDR3 contains 15 residues. The CDR3 DNA sequence: TGCGCCAGCAGGGGACTAGCGGGAGGGGGCAATGAGCAGTTCTTC. It translates to CASRGLAGGGNEQFF.

The rearrangement links TRBV9 to TRBJ1-1; no definite D call. Trimming took 1 base from V and 0 from J, leaving 7 bases between them. Germline V gene sequence: CDR1 SGDLS, CDR2 YYNGEE. This CDR3 is 14 amino acids long. CDR3 bases: TGTGCCAGCAGCGTAACAGCCATGAACACTGAAGCTTTCTTT. Translating it yields CASSVTAMNTEAFF.

The chain joins TRBV19 to TRBJ1-1, with a tentative D call TRBD1 (6 bases). The V end lost 6 bases, the J end lost 4 bases, and 12 bases lay between the germline ends. Germline V gene lookup returns CDR1 LNHDA and CDR2 SQIVND (reference sequence). This CDR3 has 13 amino acids. The CDR3 protein is CASSSDRSTEAFF. The CDR3 nucleotides are TGTGCCAGTAGCTCCGACAGGTCCACTGAAGCTTTCTTT.

The chain employs TRBV11-3 and TRBJ2-7; 9 positions agree with TRBD2. With V trimmed by 7 bases and J by 4 bases, 20 bases remained unmatched. CDR1 is SGHNT and CDR2 is YENEEA in the germline V gene. This CDR3 is 18 amino acids long. CDR3 DNA sequence: TGTGCCAGCACTCCCACTAGACTAGCGGAAACCGAGTCTTACGAGCAGTACTTC. Its translation is CASTPTRLAETESYEQYF.

This sequence joins TRBV19 and TRBJ1-6; D is perhaps TRBD1 (6 bases). V lost 1 base to trimming and J lost 4 bases, with 11 bases between them. The CDR3 has 16 amino acids. Germline CDR1 reads LNHDA; CDR2 reads SQIVND (reference sequence). The CDR3 loop reads CASSIGPGDYNSPLHF. The CDR3 region has the DNA TGTGCCAGTAGTATAGGCCCAGGGGATTATAATTCACCCCTCCACTTT.

The genes are TRBV23-1 and TRBJ1-1; D gene ambiguous. TRBV23-1 is an ORF, and what it does is uncertain. The CDR3 runs to 13 residues. Deletions cut 6 bases from V and 5 bases from J, with 13 bases between. The CDR3 DNA is TGCGCCAGCAGCCACGAGGTTGTAACTGAAGCTTTCTTT. Its protein product is CASSHEVVTEAFF.

This clone was seen a handful of times. The CDR3 spells CASSQGRTNEKLFF. For the CDR3, the DNA is TGTGCCAGCTCCCAAGGACGGACGAATGAAAAACTGTTTTTT. V gene TRBV18 combines with J gene TRBJ1-4; D unclear. Deletions cut 6 bases from V and 5 bases from J, with 13 bases between. This CDR3 has 14 residues. CDR1 and CDR2 from the germline V gene are KGHSH and LQKENI.

This chain links TRBV9 with TRBJ2-6; 7 nucleotides align to TRBD2. The CDR3 runs 16 residues. After removal of 0 bases from V and 2 bases from J, the junction contained 2 bases not matched to a gene. Germline CDR1 reads SGDLS; CDR2 reads YYNGEE. CDR3: CASSVAGRAGANVLTF. The CDR3 bases are TGTGCCAGCAGCGTAGCAGGGAGGGCTGGGGCCAACGTCCTGACTTTC.

The chain has TRBV18 and TRBJ2-7, with D unclear. The CDR3 sequence is 14 residues long. The V and J ends lost 3 bases and 6 bases respectively, with 15 bases between them. The germline CDR1 and CDR2 sequences are KGHSH and LQKENI. The DNA for the CDR3 is TGTGCCAGCTCACCGCCTTCCCACGGCGGCGAGCAGTACTTC. It codes for CASSPPSHGGEQYF.

V is TRBV18 and J is TRBJ2-3; possible D gene TRBD1, 7 bases. This CDR3 comprises 17 residues. Germline CDR1 and CDR2: KGHSH and LQKENI. The V and J ends lost 1 base and 2 bases respectively, with 16 bases between them. Written as DNA, the CDR3 is TGTGCCAGCTCACCACGAATACAGGGGACTTTCACAGATACGCAGTATTTT. It is translated as CASSPRIQGTFTDTQYF.

This clone has just one count. CDR3 protein: CAWSGGGANVLTF. The CDR3 DNA follows: TGTGCCTGGAGTGGGGGTGGGGCCAACGTCCTGACTTTC. The rearrangement joins TRBV30 to TRBJ2-6; no clear D gene. The CDR3 extends over 13 amino acids. The V end was cut by 1 base, the J end by 3 bases, with 4 bases between. Germline V lookup: CDR1 GTSNPN, CDR2 SVGIG (reference sequence). The variable domain in full, completed from reference TRBV30 and TRBJ2-6, reads SQTIHQWPATLVQPVGSPLSLECTVEGTSNPNLYWYRQAAGRGLQLLFYSVGIGQISSEVPQNLSASRPQDRQFILSSKKLLLSDSGFYLCAWSGGGANVLTFGAGSRLTVL.

V gene TRBV6-8 combines with J gene TRBJ2-3; 10 nucleotides align to TRBD1. Per germline, CDR1 MNHGY and CDR2 SAAAGT. Unmatched junction bases numbered 11, after V lost 10 bases and J lost 1 base. The CDR3 contains 16 residues. DNA for the CDR3: TGTGCCATCAGACCGGGACAGGGGATCGGCACAGATACGCAGTATTTT. Translation: CAIRPGQGIGTDTQYF.

The V and J genes are TRBV7-7 and TRBJ2-7; 7 bases map to TRBD2. This CDR3 is built from 14 residues. V gave up 1 base and J gave up 5 bases; unmatched junction bases: 5. Germline V lookup: CDR1 SSHAT, CDR2 FNYEAQ (reference sequence). The CDR3 sequence: CASSLGREFDEQYF. The CDR3 DNA is TGTGCCAGCAGCTTAGGGCGGGAGTTCGACGAGCAGTACTTC.

The rearrangement links TRBV12-5 to TRBJ2-1, with D tentatively TRBD2 (5 bases). The CDR3 covers 14 residues. The germline CDR1 and CDR2 sequences are LGHNT and FRNRAP. The CDR3 protein is CASSIRGWRDEQFF. DNA for the CDR3: TGTGCCAGTTCAATCCGGGGATGGCGGGATGAGCAGTTCTTC.

The gene calls are TRBV9 and TRBJ2-3; D is ambiguous. The germline gives CDR1 SGDLS, CDR2 YYNGEE. The germline V and J ends were trimmed by 2 bases and 0 bases, with 10 bases remaining between them. The CDR3 has 15 residues. The CDR3 sequence: CASSVNFASTDTQYF. As DNA, the CDR3 is TGTGCCAGCAGCGTGAACTTCGCTAGCACAGATACGCAGTATTTT.

This chain connects TRBV6-8 to TRBJ2-1; D is unclear. This CDR3 contains 14 residues. Between the trimmed V and J ends, which lost 8 bases and 3 bases, there was a span of 14 bases. Germline values: CDR1 MNHGY, CDR2 SAAAGT. In nucleotides, the CDR3 is TGTGCCAGCGCCTCTTTGGCGCGCTACAATGAGCAGTTCTTC. Encoded protein: CASASLARYNEQFF.

V gene TRBV29-1 combines with J gene TRBJ2-1; a possible D gene is TRBD2 (7 bases). This CDR3 is 14 amino acids long. Deletions cut 4 bases from V and 4 bases from J, with 14 bases between. Germline loops: CDR1 SQVTM, CDR2 ANQGSEA. As DNA, the CDR3 is TGCAGCGTTGTCGGCGGGGGCAAATACAATGAGCAGTTCTTC. Translation: CSVVGGGKYNEQFF.

The rearrangement uses TRBV19 and TRBJ1-1; a possible D gene is TRBD1 (5 bases). Germline loops: CDR1 LNHDA, CDR2 SQIVND (reference sequence). The CDR3 loop spans 13 amino acids. V was cut by 8 bases and J by 4 bases, with 14 bases left in between. The CDR3 DNA is TGTGCCAGTGGCCGGGACGTAGGCACTGAAGCTTTCTTT. It specifies CASGRDVGTEAFF.

This clone has more than one count but fewer than ten. The chain is built from TRBV15 and TRBJ2-1, with 10 bases lining up with TRBD2. CDR1 is LNHNV, CDR2 YYDKDF, per germline (reference sequence). V was pared by 1 base and J by 7 bases, with 13 bases of the junction left unmatched. There are 18 residues in the CDR3. As DNA, the CDR3 is TGTGCCACCAGCAGAGGCCTCTTTAGCGGGGGGACTACAAATGAGCAGTTCTTC. It translates to CATSRGLFSGGTTNEQFF.

The chain joins TRBV7-6 to TRBJ2-7, with 11 bases lining up with TRBD1. The germline CDR1 and CDR2 sequences are SGHVS and FNYEAQ. The CDR3 extends over 16 amino acids. V gave up 5 bases and J gave up 2 bases; unmatched junction bases: 8. CDR3 nucleotide sequence: TGTGCCAGCAGCCCCGAAGGGACAGGGGGAGCCTACGAGCAGTACTTC. It encodes CASSPEGTGGAYEQYF.

The V gene is TRBV7-6, the J gene TRBJ2-5, with D possibly being TRBD1 (8 bases). V was clipped by 5 bases and J by 0 bases, with 16 bases between them. From germline, CDR1 is SGHVS and CDR2 FNYEAQ. This CDR3 region has 16 residues. The CDR3 DNA follows: TGTGCCAGCAGCGGGCCACAGGGGGGGGACCAAGAGACCCAGTACTTC. This translates into CASSGPQGGDQETQYF. The complete variable domain, with remaining parts taken from reference TRBV7-6 and TRBJ2-5, reads GAGVSQSPRYKVTKRGQDVALRCDPISGHVSLYWYRQALGQGPEFLTYFNYEAQQDKSGLPNDRFSAERPEGSISTLTIQRTEQRDSAMYRCASSGPQGGDQETQYFGPGTRLLVL.

This clone counts as large. This chain connects TRBV19 to TRBJ1-5; perhaps TRBD1 as D (6 bases). Germline lookup yields CDR1 LNHDA and CDR2 SQIVND (reference sequence). V lost 4 bases and J 4 bases, leaving 14 bases between the germline ends. The length of the CDR3 is 15 residues. CDR3 DNA sequence: TGTGCCAGTAGTACGCTTGACAGGAGGAATCAGCCCCAGCATTTT. This gives the protein CASSTLDRRNQPQHF.

This chain links TRBV10-2 with TRBJ1-5, with 10 bases fitting TRBD1. Germline CDR1 reads WSHSY; CDR2 reads SAAADI. V dropped 2 bases and J dropped 2; count of bases not matched to a gene: 3. The CDR3 length is 16 residues. In DNA, the CDR3 is TGCGCCAGCAGTGAGACCGGGACAGGGGGCAATCAGCCCCAGCATTTT. This translates into CASSETGTGGNQPQHF.

The V gene is TRBV30, the J gene TRBJ1-2; 10 nucleotides align to TRBD1. The J segment lost 4 bases and the V segment lost 4 bases, leaving 12 bases of the junction unmatched. CDR3 length: 16 amino acids. Germline assignment: CDR1 GTSNPN and CDR2 SVGIG (reference sequence). CDR3 sequence (DNA): TGTGCCTGGAATACTCCAGGGACAGGGGAAGGCTATGGCTACACCTTC. Protein sequence: CAWNTPGTGEGYGYTF.

V gene TRBV7-7 combines with J gene TRBJ2-2, with unresolved D. V was trimmed by 2 bases and J by 1 base, leaving 5 bases between them. The CDR3 sequence is 14 residues long. From germline, CDR1 is SSHAT and CDR2 FNYEAQ (reference sequence). CDR3 nucleotides: TGTGCCAGCAGCTTACTGCTGAACACCGGGGAGCTGTTTTTT. It specifies CASSLLLNTGELFF.

The chain employs TRBV29-1 and TRBJ2-7; tentative D call: TRBD2 (6 bases). CDR3 size: 13 residues. Germline assignment: CDR1 SQVTM and CDR2 ANQGSEA. With 7 bases removed from V and 5 bases from J, the gap between germline ends came to 18 bases. The CDR3 loop is CSGGDLSGDEQYF. In DNA form, the CDR3 reads TGCAGCGGAGGGGACTTGTCCGGGGACGAGCAGTACTTC.

CDR3 coding DNA: TGTGCCAGTAGCCCCGGGGGAGGCCCTGAAGCTTTCTTT. Its protein product is CASSPGGGPEAFF. The gene calls are TRBV19 and TRBJ1-1; D is perhaps TRBD1 (5 bases). Germline V gives CDR1 LNHDA, CDR2 SQIVND (reference sequence). V was clipped by 6 bases and J by 6 bases, with 14 bases between them. The CDR3 contains 13 residues.

This clone was observed a handful of times. The chain is built from TRBV23-1 and TRBJ2-7; perhaps TRBD2 as D (6 bases). TRBV23-1 is treated as an ORF (open reading frame) with a function not yet certain. The CDR3 is made up of 13 amino acids. V was pared by 6 bases and J by 6 bases, with 15 bases between. The CDR3 DNA reads as TGCGCCAGCAGCTTGGGACTCTCCCGCGAGCAGTACTTC. Its translation is CASSLGLSREQYF.

V usage is TRBV11-3 and J usage is TRBJ2-5; no reliable D call. This CDR3 is 15 amino acids long. From germline, CDR1 is SGHNT and CDR2 YENEEA. Trimming removed 5 bases at V and 4 bases at J, with 17 bases between. DNA of the CDR3: TGTGCCAGCAGCCCTCCACCCGGTGGGGTAGAGACCCAGTACTTC. Translated, it gives CASSPPPGGVETQYF.

V is TRBV11-3 and J is TRBJ2-1, with 7 nucleotides matching TRBD1. There are 15 residues in the CDR3. Trimming took 5 bases from V and 2 from J; bases not matched to a gene: 6. Germline V gives CDR1 SGHNT, CDR2 YENEEA. The CDR3 region is CASSTTGQPYNEQFF. Written as DNA, the CDR3 is TGTGCCAGCAGCACGACAGGGCAACCCTACAATGAGCAGTTCTTC.